Detailed here is one T cell receptor beta chain. The antigen is unknown. This specimen belongs to a study of cytomegalovirus exposure and HLA in healthy donors. Study-level points and caveats: Available immune exposure information was restricted to CMV serostatus only.

Use of 60 Vbeta and 13 Jbeta primers characterized the PCR. Here immunoSEQ multiplex PCR was the method, and the copy in TCRdb shows in-frame clones only, minus some. The table has under 200,000 clones, around 85% seen once. Trimming took off 6 bases at V and 10 bases at J, with 7 bases between the two ends. The CDR3 runs 11 residues. CDR1 is MNHEY and CDR2 is SVGAGI in the germline V gene. This sequence joins TRBV6-5 and TRBJ1-6; D is undetermined. The sequence derives from a male donor in good health and CMV-seronegative. The sequencing input was PBMCs. CDR3 sequence: CASRENSPLHF. DNA of the CDR3: TGTGCCAGCAGAGAGAACTCACCCCTCCACTTT.